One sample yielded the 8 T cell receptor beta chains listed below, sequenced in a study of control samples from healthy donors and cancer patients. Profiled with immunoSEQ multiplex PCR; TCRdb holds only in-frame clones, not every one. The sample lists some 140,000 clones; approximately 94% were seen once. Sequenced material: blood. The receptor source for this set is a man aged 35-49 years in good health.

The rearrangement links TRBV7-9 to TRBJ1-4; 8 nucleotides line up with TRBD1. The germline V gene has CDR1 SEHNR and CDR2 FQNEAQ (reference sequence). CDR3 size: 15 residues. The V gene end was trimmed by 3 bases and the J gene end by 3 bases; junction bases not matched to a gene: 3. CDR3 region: CASSLQGAANEKLFF. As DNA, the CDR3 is TGTGCCAGCAGCTTGCAGGGGGCGGCTAATGAAAAACTGTTTTTT.

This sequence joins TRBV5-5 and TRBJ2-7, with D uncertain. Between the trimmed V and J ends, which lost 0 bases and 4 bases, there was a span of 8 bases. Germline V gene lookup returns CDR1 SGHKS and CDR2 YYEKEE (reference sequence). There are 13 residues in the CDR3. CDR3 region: CASSLAQIYEQYF. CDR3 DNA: TGTGCCAGCAGCTTGGCTCAGATATACGAGCAGTACTTC.

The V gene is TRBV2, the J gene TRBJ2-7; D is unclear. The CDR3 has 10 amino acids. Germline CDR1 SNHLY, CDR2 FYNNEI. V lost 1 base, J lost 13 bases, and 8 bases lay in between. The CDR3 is CASSEVREYF. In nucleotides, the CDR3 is TGTGCCAGCAGTGAAGTAAGGGAATACTTC.

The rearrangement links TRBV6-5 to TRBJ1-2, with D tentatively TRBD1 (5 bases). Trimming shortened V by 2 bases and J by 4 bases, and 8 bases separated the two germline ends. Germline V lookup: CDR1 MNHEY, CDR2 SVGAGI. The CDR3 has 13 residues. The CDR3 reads CASSYRGPYGYTF. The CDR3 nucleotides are TGTGCCAGCAGTTACAGGGGACCCTATGGCTACACCTTC.

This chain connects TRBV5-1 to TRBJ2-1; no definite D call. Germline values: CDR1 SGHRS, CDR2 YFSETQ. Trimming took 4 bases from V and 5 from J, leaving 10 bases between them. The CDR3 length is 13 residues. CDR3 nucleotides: TGCGCCAGCAGCCAACTACCTAACAATGAGCAGTTCTTC. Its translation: CASSQLPNNEQFF.

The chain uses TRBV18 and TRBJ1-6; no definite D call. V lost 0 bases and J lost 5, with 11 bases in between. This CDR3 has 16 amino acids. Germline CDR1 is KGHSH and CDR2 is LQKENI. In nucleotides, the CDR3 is TGTGCCAGCTCACCACCATCTCAGGCCGATAATTCACCCCTCCACTTT. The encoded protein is CASSPPSQADNSPLHF.

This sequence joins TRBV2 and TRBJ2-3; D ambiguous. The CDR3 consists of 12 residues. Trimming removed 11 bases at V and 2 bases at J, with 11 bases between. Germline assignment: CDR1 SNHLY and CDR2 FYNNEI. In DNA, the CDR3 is TGTGCCTCCCGACTTGTCACAGATACGCAGTATTTT. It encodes CASRLVTDTQYF.

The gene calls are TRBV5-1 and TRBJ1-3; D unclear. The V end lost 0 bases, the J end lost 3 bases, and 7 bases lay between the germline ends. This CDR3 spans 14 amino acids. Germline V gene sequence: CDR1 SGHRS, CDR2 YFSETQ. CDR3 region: CASSLGGDGNTIYF. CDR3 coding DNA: TGCGCCAGCAGCTTGGGCGGGGATGGAAACACCATATATTTT.